These 18 T cell receptor beta chains were all obtained from the same sample, sequenced in a study of T cell repertoires in cytomegalovirus infection (dated by TCRdb to about 2019). Read against the paper, the sample's treatment or condition label means: in vitro stimulation with specific CMV peptide epitopes to enrich CMV-specific T cells. The sample was run on an Illumina HiSeq 1500. TCRdb trimmed public reads at Q25 via fastp, called clones via MiXCR and kept in-frame beta chains. Here each entry gathers all rows of one CDR3 protein and keeps the most common genes and DNA. The sample has around 800,000 distinct CDR3 sequences on record, 32% of them singletons. Jointly, the top ten make up around 12% of the sample. These receptors have no known antigen. This material consisted of cultured CD8+ T cells from PBMCs, taken from culture after CMV antigen stimulation. Receptors originate from a human donor in good health (CMV status not recorded). Some clones in this sample may be carry-over from other donors' samples.

The genes are TRBV27 and TRBJ2-1; TRBD1 matches 9 bases. CDR3 length: 14 residues. Germline V gene data show CDR1 as MNHEY and CDR2 as SMNVEV (reference sequence). V lost 6 bases and J lost 10; bases outside the gene matches: 10. The CDR3 DNA sequence: TGTGCCAGCAGCCCGGGACAGGGTAATAGGGAGCAGTTCTTC. It is translated as CASSPGQGNREQFF.

The CDR3, as DNA: TGCGCCAGCAGCCCCAACCGAGGGGTCCTAACCGGCTACACCTTC. It specifies CASSPNRGVLTGYTF. The chain carries TRBV4-1 and TRBJ1-2, with D possibly TRBD1 on 5 matching bases. Trimming removed 4 bases at V and 8 bases at J, with 20 bases between. Germline V gene sequence: CDR1 MGHRA, CDR2 YSYEKL. The length of the CDR3 is 15 residues.

This clonotype was seen repeatedly, ten times or more. One end of the junction is discordant with germline, which a read error may explain. The V call is TRBV27, the J call TRBJ1-1; TRBD1 agrees at 7 bases. This CDR3 comprises 15 residues. Germline-derived CDR1 and CDR2 are MNHEY and SMNVEV (reference sequence). Written as DNA, the CDR3 is TGTGCCAGCAGTCTATCAGGGGGAGGGAACACTGAAGCTTTCTTT. Protein: CASSLSGGGNTEAFF.

This rearrangement joins TRBV2 to TRBJ1-1; TRBD1 might be the D (5 bases). The CDR3 totals 17 residues. Trimming removed 6 bases from V and 0 bases from J, with 20 bases in between. From germline, CDR1 is SNHLY and CDR2 FYNNEI. The CDR3 is CASSGGKVGVMNTEAFF. DNA of the CDR3: TGTGCCAGCAGCGGAGGGAAGGTGGGGGTAATGAACACTGAAGCTTTCTTT.

This clonotype has a handful of counts. The genes are TRBV18 and TRBJ1-5, with D perhaps matching TRBD1 (6 bases). Trimming stripped 0 bases from V and 4 bases from J, with 16 bases between. Germline loops: CDR1 KGHSH, CDR2 LQKENI. The length of the CDR3 is 17 residues. The CDR3, as DNA: TGTGCCAGCTCACCACCACAGGGCCCCCGTCCAAATCAGCCCCAGCATTTT. Its protein is CASSPPQGPRPNQPQHF.

The sample holds many counts of this clonotype. The genes are TRBV7-2 and TRBJ2-3; 8 bases map to TRBD1. The CDR3 extends over 15 amino acids. J gave up 5 bases and V 3 bases, and 7 bases lay outside the gene matches. Germline assignment: CDR1 SGHTA and CDR2 FQGNSA. The CDR3 nucleotides are TGTGCCAGCAGCTTGTGGACAGGGAGAGGAGATACGCAGTATTTT. Its translation is CASSLWTGRGDTQYF.

This clonotype has more than one count but fewer than ten. The CDR3 DNA reads TGTGCCAGCAGTTACTCGGGACAGGGCTACGAGCAGTACGTC. Translating gives CASSYSGQGYEQYV. The V gene is TRBV6-2 or TRBV6-3, the J gene TRBJ2-7; TRBD1 aligns across 9 bases. With 0 bases clipped from V and 3 bases from J, the junction kept 0 bases outside the gene matches. The CDR3 is 14 amino acids. From germline, CDR1 is MNHEY and CDR2 SVGEGT.

This chain connects TRBV7-3 to TRBJ2-2, with D maybe TRBD2 (5 bases). The CDR3 runs 15 residues. Germline values: CDR1 SGHTA, CDR2 FQGTGA. V lost 1 base to trimming and J lost 2 bases, with 8 bases between them. The CDR3 spells CASSLNRDNTGELFF. In DNA form, the CDR3 reads TGTGCCAGCAGCTTAAACCGGGATAACACCGGGGAGCTGTTTTTT.

This clonotype was seen many times. The rearrangement uses TRBV7-2 and TRBJ2-2, with TRBD2 matching 8 bases. This CDR3 has 16 residues. Trimming at V came to 3 bases and at J to 0 bases, leaving 3 bases not matched to a gene. Germline V gene sequence: CDR1 SGHTA, CDR2 FQGNSA. The CDR3 spells CASSFPTSANTGELFF. The CDR3 DNA sequence: TGTGCCAGCAGCTTTCCGACTAGCGCGAACACCGGGGAGCTGTTTTTT.

The chain's CDR3 is CASSTPEQYF. The CDR3 DNA is TGTGCCAGCAGTACCCCAGAGCAGTACTTC. The gene calls are TRBV6-1 and TRBJ2-7; D unresolved. The CDR3 sequence is 10 residues long. Germline V gene lookup returns CDR1 MNHNS and CDR2 SASEGT. Trimming removed 5 bases at V and 7 bases at J, with 6 bases between.

J is TRBJ2-3 and V is TRBV6-2 or TRBV6-3; D gene uncertain. The CDR3 spans 16 residues. The germline V and J ends were trimmed by 7 bases and 2 bases, with 19 bases remaining between them. Germline V gene data show CDR1 as MNHEY and CDR2 as SVGEGT. The CDR3 spells CASTPSDLTLTDTQYF. The CDR3 coding sequence is TGTGCCAGCACACCTTCCGACCTCACACTCACAGATACGCAGTATTTT.

The V gene is TRBV6-5, the J gene TRBJ2-5; 8 bases fit TRBD2. This CDR3 is 15 amino acids long. The V gene's germline CDR1 is MNHEY and CDR2 SVGAGI. With V trimmed by 0 bases and J by 4 bases, 4 bases remained unmatched. The CDR3 here is CASSYSKLAAETQYF. Written as DNA, the CDR3 is TGTGCCAGCAGTTACTCGAAACTAGCGGCAGAGACCCAGTACTTC.

This clonotype turned up a few times. The genes are TRBV7-8 and TRBJ1-5; the D is unclear. This CDR3 is 15 amino acids long. Trimming took off 1 base at V and 2 bases at J, with 9 bases between the two ends. Germline V gene lookup returns CDR1 SGHVS and CDR2 FQNEAQ. CDR3 residues: CASSLDRQGNQPQHF. The CDR3 DNA follows: TGTGCCAGCAGCTTAGATCGCCAGGGCAATCAGCCCCAGCATTTT.

The chain uses TRBV25-1 and TRBJ1-2; D possibly corresponds to TRBD1 (6 bases). The V end lost 2 bases, the J end lost 4 bases, and 11 bases lay between the germline ends. This CDR3 comprises 14 residues. The V gene's germline CDR1 is MGHDK and CDR2 SYGVNS. The CDR3 nucleotides are TGTGCCAGCAGTGAAGATCCCAGGGGCTATGGCTACACCTTC. This codes for CASSEDPRGYGYTF.

This clonotype was picked up a small number of times. The J gene is TRBJ2-5, the V gene TRBV7-9; possible D gene TRBD2, 6 bases. Germline assignment: CDR1 SEHNR and CDR2 FQNEAQ (reference sequence). The length of the CDR3 is 17 residues. Deletions cut 5 bases from V and 5 bases from J, with 24 bases between. CDR3 DNA sequence: TGTGCCAGCAGCCCTTCTTGGGGTCAGGGAGGCCTTGAGACCCAGTACTTC. Residues: CASSPSWGQGGLETQYF.

In its sample, this clonotype was seen a few times. The V and J genes are TRBV20-1 and TRBJ1-2; maybe TRBD1 (6 bases). The germline CDR1 and CDR2 sequences are DFQATT and SNEGSKA (reference sequence). The CDR3 runs to 12 residues. The V gene lost 6 bases and the J gene lost 7 bases, with 15 bases spanning the gap. The CDR3 spells CSAPWGAGGYTF. In DNA, the CDR3 is TGCAGTGCCCCATGGGGGGCCGGTGGCTACACCTTC.

This rearrangement joins TRBV5-6 to TRBJ1-6; D not certain. V dropped 0 bases and J dropped 6 bases, with 7 bases sitting between them. This CDR3 region has 14 residues. Germline V gene sequence: CDR1 SGHDT, CDR2 YYEEEE. CDR3 sequence reads: CASSLEISNSPLHF. In nucleotides, the CDR3 is TGTGCCAGCAGCTTGGAAATCAGTAATTCACCCCTCCACTTT.

This clonotype occurred many times. The rearrangement joins TRBV28 to TRBJ2-7; maybe TRBD1 (6 bases). Germline CDR1 reads MDHEN; CDR2 reads SYDVKM. The CDR3 sequence is 13 residues long. With 6 bases removed from V and 2 bases from J, the gap between germline ends came to 11 bases. The CDR3: CASSLDRTYEQYV. The CDR3 coding sequence is TGTGCCAGCAGCTTGGACAGAACCTACGAGCAGTACGTC.